This T cell receptor beta chain originates from a study of blood T cells in healthy people across ages. As regards this clonotype: Its target is unknown.

Study-wide points: Naive T cell percentage by flow cytometry tracked strongly with beta diversity. Relative to aged donors, long-lived donors carried more naive CD4+ cells and displayed higher diversity.

The CDR3 spans 13 residues. Germline assignment: CDR1 ENHRY and CDR2 SYGVKD. V was pared by 6 bases and J by 2 bases, with 11 bases between. Together with a sample-barcoded 5' primer, a J-beta primer mix was included in a second PCR lasting 7 to 11 cycles. Each cDNA molecule was tagged by a template-switch adaptor with 12 random nucleotides. MiXCR was run by TCRdb on the 5' RACE reads, yielding one entry per CDR3 protein. The sample has approximately 800,000 distinct CDR3 sequences, approximately 59% seen once. The genes are TRBV10-3 and TRBJ2-7; D unresolved. The source of this sequence is a man younger than 45 in good health. The sequencing sample was made of blood. The CDR3 loop reads CAIRPDPPYEQYF. CDR3 bases: TGTGCCATCAGACCAGATCCTCCCTACGAGCAGTACTTC.